The source of this T cell receptor beta chain is a study of blood T cell repertoires in COVID-19. Looking at the study overall: Material from acute and convalescent COVID-19 was sourced from the United States, Italy and Spain.

Germline V gene sequence: CDR1 LNHDA, CDR2 SQIVND (reference sequence). V lost 4 bases and J lost 1, with 11 bases in between. CDR3 length: 15 residues. Sequenced by immunoSEQ multiplex PCR; TCRdb stores in-frame clones only, minus some. The data show around 130,000 clones, with about 77% seen just once and around 18% held by the top ten. The rearrangement links TRBV19 to TRBJ2-1, with D tentatively TRBD1 (5 bases). The sequencing sample was made of peripheral blood. The receptor's source is an elderly man with acute or convalescent COVID-19. CDR3 sequence reads: CASSTQGGSYNEQFF. CDR3 DNA sequence: TGTGCCAGTAGTACCCAGGGTGGGTCCTACAATGAGCAGTTCTTC. The full variable domain, with the rest looked up from reference TRBV19 and TRBJ2-1, is DGGITQSPKYLFRKEGQNVTLSCEQNLNHDAMYWYRQDPGQGLRLIYYSQIVNDFQKGDIAEGYSVSREKKESFPLTVTSAQKNPTAFYLCASSTQGGSYNEQFFGPGTRLTVL.